This T cell receptor beta chain was found in a study of a mutant IDH1 vaccine in newly diagnosed glioma. Study-wide background: Commencement of vaccination occurred 4-6 weeks following radiotherapy alone, or concurrently with temozolomide cycles. Treatment recipients were 62.5% male and about 40% female, and their mean age was 40.4 years. Visit V13 took place at week 47, and visit V12 happened at week 35. General observations from the study: Researchers report vaccine-induced immune responses in more than 90% of patients.

The CDR3 consists of 14 residues. V was pared by 4 bases and J by 6 bases, with 17 bases between. The germline V gene encodes CDR1 SGHNT and CDR2 YYREEE (reference sequence). Noted time point: week 35, safety follow-up. In every dose of vaccine, 300 ug of mutant IDH1 20-mer peptide was given alongside topical imiquimod. As for this clone: Its antigen is unidentified.

Libraries were prepared by immunoSEQ multiplex PCR; TCRdb keeps only in-frame clonotypes and omits some of them. The sample includes approximately 45,000 clones, 88% of them seen just once. J is TRBJ2-7 and V is TRBV5-4; TRBD2 is a possible D gene (6 bases). The starting material was PBMCs, obtained from a glioma patient whose treatment included an IDH1 peptide vaccine. This clonotype originated in a woman aged 40 to 49 with glioma. The CDR3 bases are TGTGCCAGCAGCGACCGACCGGAGGGGCTCGAGCAGTACTTC. Encoded protein: CASSDRPEGLEQYF.